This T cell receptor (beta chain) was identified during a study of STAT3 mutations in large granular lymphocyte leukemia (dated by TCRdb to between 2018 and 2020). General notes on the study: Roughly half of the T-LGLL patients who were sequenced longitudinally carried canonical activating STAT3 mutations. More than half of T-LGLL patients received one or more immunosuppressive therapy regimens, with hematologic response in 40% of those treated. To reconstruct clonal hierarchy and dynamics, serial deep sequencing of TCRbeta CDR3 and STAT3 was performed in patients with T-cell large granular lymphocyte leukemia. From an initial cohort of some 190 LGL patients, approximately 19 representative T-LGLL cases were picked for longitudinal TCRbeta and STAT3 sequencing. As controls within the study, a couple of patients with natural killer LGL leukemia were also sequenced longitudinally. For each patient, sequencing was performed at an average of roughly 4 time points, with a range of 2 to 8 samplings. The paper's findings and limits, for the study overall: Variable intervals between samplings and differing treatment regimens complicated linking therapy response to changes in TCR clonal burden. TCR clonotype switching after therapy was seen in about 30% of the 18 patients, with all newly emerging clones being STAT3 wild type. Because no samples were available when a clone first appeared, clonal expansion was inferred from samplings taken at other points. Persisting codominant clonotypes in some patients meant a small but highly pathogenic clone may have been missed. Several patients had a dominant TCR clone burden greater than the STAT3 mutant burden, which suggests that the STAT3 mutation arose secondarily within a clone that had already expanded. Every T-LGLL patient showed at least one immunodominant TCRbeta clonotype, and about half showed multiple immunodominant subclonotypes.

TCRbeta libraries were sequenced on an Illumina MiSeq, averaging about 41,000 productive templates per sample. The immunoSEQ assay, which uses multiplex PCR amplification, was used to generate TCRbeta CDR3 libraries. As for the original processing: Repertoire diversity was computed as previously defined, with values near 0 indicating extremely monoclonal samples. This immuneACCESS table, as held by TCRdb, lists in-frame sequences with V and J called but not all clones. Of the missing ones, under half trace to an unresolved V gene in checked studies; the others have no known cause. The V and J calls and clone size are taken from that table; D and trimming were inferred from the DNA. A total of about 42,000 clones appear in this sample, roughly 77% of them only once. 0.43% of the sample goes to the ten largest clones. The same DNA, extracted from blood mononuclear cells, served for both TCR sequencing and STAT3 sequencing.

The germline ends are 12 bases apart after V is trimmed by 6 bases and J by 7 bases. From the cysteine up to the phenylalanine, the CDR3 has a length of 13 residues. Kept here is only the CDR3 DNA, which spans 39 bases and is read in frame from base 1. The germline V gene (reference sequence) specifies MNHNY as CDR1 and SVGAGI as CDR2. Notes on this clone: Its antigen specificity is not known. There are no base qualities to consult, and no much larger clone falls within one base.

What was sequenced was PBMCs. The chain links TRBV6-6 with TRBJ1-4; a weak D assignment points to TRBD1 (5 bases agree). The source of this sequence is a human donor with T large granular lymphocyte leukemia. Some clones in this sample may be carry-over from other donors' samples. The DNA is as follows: TGTGCCAGCAGACCCCCGGGGGGTGAAAAACTGTTTTTT. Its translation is CASRPPGGEKLFF.